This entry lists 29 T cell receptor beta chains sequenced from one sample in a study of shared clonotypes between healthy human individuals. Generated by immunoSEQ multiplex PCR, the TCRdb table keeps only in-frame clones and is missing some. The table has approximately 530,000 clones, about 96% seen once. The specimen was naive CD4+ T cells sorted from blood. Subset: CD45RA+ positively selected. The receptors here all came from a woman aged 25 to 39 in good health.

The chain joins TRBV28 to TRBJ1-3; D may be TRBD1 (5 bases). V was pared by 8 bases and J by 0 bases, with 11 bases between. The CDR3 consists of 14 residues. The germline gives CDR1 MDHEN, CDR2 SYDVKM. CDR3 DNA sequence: TGTGCCAGCGTGGACACCTTCTCTGGAAACACCATATATTTT. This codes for CASVDTFSGNTIYF.

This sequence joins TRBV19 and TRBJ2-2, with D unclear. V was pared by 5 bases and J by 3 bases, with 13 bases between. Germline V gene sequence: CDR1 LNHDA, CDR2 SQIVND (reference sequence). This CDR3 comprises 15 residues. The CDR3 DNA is TGTGCCAGTAGTGCTCGCCGGGTATACACCGGGGAGCTGTTTTTT. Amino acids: CASSARRVYTGELFF.

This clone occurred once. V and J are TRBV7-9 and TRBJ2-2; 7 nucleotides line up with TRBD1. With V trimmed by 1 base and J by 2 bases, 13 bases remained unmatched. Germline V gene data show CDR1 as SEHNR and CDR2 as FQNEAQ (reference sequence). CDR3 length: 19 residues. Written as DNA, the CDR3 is TGTGCCAGCAGCTTAGGAGGCTGGCGTCAGGGGGTAAACACCGGGGAGCTGTTTTTT. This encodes CASSLGGWRQGVNTGELFF.

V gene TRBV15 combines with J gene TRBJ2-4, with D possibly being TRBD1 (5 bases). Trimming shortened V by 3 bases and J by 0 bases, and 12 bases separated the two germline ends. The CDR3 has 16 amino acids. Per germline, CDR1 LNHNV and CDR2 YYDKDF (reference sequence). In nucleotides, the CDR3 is TGTGCCACCAGCAGCAGACAGACTCTAGCCAAAAACATTCAGTACTTC. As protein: CATSSRQTLAKNIQYF.

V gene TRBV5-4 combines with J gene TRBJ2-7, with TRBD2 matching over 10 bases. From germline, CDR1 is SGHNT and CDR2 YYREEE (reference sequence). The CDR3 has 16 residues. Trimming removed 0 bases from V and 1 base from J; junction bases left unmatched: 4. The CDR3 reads CASSLAAGGVSYEQYF. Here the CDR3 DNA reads TGTGCCAGCAGCTTGGCAGCGGGAGGGGTTTCCTACGAGCAGTACTTC.

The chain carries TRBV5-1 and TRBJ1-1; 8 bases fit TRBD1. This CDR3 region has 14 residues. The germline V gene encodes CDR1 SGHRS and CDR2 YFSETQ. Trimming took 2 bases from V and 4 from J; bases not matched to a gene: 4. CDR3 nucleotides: TGCGCCAGCAGCTTCCCGGACAGGGTCACTGAAGCTTTCTTT. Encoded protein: CASSFPDRVTEAFF.

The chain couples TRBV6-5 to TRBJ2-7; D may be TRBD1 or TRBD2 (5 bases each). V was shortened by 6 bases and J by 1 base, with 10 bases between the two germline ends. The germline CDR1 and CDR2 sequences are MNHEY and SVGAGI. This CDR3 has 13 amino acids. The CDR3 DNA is TGTGCCAGCAGAGGGACGGCATCCTACGAGCAGTACTTC. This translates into CASRGTASYEQYF.

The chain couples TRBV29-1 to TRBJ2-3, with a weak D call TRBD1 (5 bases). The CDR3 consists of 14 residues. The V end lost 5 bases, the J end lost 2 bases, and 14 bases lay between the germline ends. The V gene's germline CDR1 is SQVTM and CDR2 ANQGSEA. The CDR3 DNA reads TGCAGCGTTAGTCATGGGGCCCTCACAGATACGCAGTATTTT. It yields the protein CSVSHGALTDTQYF.

CDR3 residues: CASSSPAAPYEQYF. In DNA, the CDR3 is TGTGCCAGCAGCTCCCCAGCGGCCCCTTACGAGCAGTACTTC. The gene calls are TRBV11-2 and TRBJ2-7; D might be TRBD2 (5 bases). There are 14 residues in the CDR3. The V and J ends lost 4 bases and 4 bases respectively, with 14 bases between them. The germline V gene encodes CDR1 SGHAT and CDR2 FQNNGV.

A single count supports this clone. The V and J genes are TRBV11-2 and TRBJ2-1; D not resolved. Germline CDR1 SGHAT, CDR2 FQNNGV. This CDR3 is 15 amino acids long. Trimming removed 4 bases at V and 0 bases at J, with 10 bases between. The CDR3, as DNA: TGTGCCAGCAGCTCCCCTAGGGACTCCTACAATGAGCAGTTCTTC. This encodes CASSSPRDSYNEQFF.

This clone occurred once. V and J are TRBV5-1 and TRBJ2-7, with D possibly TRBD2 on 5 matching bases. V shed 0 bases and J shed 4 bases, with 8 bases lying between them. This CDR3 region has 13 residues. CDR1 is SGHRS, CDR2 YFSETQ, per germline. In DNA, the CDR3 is TGCGCCAGCAGCTTGGAAAGCGGATACGAGCAGTACTTC. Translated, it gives CASSLESGYEQYF.

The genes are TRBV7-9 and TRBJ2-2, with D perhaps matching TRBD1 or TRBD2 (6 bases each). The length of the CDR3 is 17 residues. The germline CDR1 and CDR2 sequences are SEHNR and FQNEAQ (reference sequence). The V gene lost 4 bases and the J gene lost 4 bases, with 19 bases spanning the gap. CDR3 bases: TGTGCCAGCAGCTCAGTTCGGGGGCTACTTACCACCGGGGAGCTGTTTTTT. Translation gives CASSSVRGLLTTGELFF.

CDR3 coding DNA: TGTGCCAGCACCGAGGGGGAAGGGAGTGAAAAACTGTTTTTT. Translation gives CASTEGEGSEKLFF. The rearrangement joins TRBV28 to TRBJ1-4; D is perhaps TRBD1 (6 bases). CDR1 is MDHEN and CDR2 is SYDVKM in the germline V gene. V lost 7 bases, J lost 7 bases, and 16 bases lay in between. The CDR3 is 14 amino acids. The full variable domain, with the rest looked up from reference TRBV28 and TRBJ1-4, is DVKVTQSSRYLVKRTGEKVFLECVQDMDHENMFWYRQDPGLGLRLIYFSYDVKMKEKGDIPEGYSVSREKKERFSLILESASTNQTSMYLCASTEGEGSEKLFFGSGTQLSVL.

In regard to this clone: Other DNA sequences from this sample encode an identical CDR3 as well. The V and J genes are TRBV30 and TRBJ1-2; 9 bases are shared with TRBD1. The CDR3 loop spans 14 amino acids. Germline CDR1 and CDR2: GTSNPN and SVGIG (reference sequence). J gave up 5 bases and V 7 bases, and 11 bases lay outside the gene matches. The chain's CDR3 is CASNPGQGNYGYTF. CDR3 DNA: TGTGCCTCGAATCCGGGACAGGGAAATTATGGCTACACCTTC.

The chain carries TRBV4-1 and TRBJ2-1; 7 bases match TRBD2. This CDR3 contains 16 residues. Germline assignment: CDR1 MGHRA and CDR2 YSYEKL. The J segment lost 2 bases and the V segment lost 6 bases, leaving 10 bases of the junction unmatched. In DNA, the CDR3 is TGCGCCAGCAGTCCCATAGAGGGAGGGGCCTACAATGAGCAGTTCTTC. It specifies CASSPIEGGAYNEQFF.

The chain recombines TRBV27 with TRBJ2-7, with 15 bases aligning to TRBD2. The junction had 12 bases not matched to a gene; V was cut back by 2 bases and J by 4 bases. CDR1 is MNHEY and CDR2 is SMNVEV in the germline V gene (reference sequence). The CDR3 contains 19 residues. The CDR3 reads CASSLVGLAGGRPLYEQYF. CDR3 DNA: TGTGCCAGCAGTTTAGTGGGACTAGCGGGAGGACGACCCCTGTACGAGCAGTACTTC.

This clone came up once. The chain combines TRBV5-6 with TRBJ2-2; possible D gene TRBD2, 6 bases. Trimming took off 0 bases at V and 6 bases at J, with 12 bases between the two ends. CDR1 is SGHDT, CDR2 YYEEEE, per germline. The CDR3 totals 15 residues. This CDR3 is CASSLAGGVAGELFF. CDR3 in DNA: TGTGCCAGCAGCTTGGCCGGAGGGGTAGCCGGGGAGCTGTTTTTT. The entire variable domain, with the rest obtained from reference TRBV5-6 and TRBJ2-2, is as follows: DAGVTQSPTHLIKTRGQQVTLRCSPKSGHDTVSWYQQALGQGPQFIFQYYEEEERQRGNFPDRFSGHQFPNYSSELNVNALLLGDSALYLCASSLAGGVAGELFFGEGSRLTVL.

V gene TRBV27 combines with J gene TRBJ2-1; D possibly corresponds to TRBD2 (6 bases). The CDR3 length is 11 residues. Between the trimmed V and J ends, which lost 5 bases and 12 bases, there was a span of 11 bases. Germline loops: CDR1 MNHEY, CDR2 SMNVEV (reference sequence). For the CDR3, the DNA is TGTGCCAGCAGTGCGGGGTCTACGCAGTTCTTC. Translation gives CASSAGSTQFF.

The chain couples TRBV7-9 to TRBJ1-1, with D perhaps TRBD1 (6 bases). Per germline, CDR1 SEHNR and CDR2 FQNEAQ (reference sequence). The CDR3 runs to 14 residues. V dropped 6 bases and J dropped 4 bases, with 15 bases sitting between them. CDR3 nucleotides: TGTGCCAGCAGGTTCCACCAAGGGGGCACTGAAGCTTTCTTT. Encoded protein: CASRFHQGGTEAFF. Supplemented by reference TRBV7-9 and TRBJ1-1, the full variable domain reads DTGVSQNPRHKITKRGQNVTFRCDPISEHNRLYWYRQTLGQGPEFLTYFQNEAQLEKSRLLSDRFSAERPKGSFSTLEIQRTEQGDSAMYLCASRFHQGGTEAFFGQGTRLTVV.

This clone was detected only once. The CDR3 DNA is TGTGCCAGCAGAACAGGGGGCGACTATGGCTACACCTTC. Its translation: CASRTGGDYGYTF. The gene calls are TRBV27 and TRBJ1-2, with TRBD1 identical over 9 bases. Germline trimming cut 6 bases from V and 3 bases from J; bases unmatched to any gene: 2. Germline CDR1 MNHEY, CDR2 SMNVEV (reference sequence). This CDR3 has 13 amino acids.

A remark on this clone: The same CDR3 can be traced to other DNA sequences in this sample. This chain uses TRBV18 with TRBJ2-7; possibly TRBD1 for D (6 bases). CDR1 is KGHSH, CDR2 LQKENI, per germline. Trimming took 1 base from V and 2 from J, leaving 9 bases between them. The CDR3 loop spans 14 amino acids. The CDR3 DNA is TGTGCCAGCTCACCACAGGGGGTCACCTACGAGCAGTACTTC. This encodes CASSPQGVTYEQYF.

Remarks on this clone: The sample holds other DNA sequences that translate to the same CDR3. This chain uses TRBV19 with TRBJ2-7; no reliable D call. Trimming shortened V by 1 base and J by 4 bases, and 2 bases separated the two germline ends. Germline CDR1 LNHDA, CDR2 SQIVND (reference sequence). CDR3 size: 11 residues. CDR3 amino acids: CASSIGYEQYF. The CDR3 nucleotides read TGTGCCAGTAGTATAGGTTACGAGCAGTACTTC.

CDR3 region: CASSVQGENIQYF. CDR3 bases: TGTGCCAGCAGCGTCCAGGGAGAAAACATTCAGTACTTC. The chain couples TRBV5-4 to TRBJ2-4; perhaps D is TRBD1 or TRBD2 (5 bases each). The V end was cut by 4 bases, the J end by 5 bases, with 10 bases between. The CDR3 spans 13 residues. Looked up from germline, CDR1 is SGHNT and CDR2 is YYREEE (reference sequence).

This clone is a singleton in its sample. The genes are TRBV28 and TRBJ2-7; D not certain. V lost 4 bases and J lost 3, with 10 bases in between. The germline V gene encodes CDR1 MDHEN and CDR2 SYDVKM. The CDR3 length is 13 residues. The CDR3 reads CASSYAVNYEQYF. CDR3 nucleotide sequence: TGTGCCAGCAGTTACGCGGTCAACTACGAGCAGTACTTC.

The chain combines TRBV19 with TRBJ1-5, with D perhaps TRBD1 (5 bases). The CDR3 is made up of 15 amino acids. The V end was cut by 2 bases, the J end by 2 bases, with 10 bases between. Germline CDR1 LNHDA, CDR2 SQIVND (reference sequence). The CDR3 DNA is TGTGCCAGTAGTATAAGCAGGGAGCGCAATCAGCCCCAGCATTTT. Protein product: CASSISRERNQPQHF.

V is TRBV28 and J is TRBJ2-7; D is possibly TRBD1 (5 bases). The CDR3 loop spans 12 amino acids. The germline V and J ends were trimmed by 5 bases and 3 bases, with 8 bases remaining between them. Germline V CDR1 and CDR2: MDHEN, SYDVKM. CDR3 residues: CASSVQDYEQYF. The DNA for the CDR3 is TGTGCCAGCAGTGTACAGGACTACGAGCAGTACTTC.

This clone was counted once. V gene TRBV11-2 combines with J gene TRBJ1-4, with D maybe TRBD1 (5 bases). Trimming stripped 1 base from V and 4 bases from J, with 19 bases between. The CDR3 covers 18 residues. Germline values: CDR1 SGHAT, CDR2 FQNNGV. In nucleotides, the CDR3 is TGTGCCAGCAGCTTAGGGCAAACAGGCCAAGGGGTTAATGAAAAACTGTTTTTT. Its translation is CASSLGQTGQGVNEKLFF.

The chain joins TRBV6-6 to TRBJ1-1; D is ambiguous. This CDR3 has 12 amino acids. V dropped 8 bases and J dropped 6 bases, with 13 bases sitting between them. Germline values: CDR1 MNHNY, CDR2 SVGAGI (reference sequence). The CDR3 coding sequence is TGTGCCAGCGCCCCGGGAGGTTCTGAAGCTTTCTTT. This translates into CASAPGGSEAFF.

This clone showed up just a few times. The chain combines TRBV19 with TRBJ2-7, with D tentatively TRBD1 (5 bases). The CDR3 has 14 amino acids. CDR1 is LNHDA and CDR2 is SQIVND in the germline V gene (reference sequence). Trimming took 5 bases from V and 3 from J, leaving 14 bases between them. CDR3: CASSEAPDSYEQYF. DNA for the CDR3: TGTGCCAGTAGTGAGGCCCCTGACAGCTACGAGCAGTACTTC.